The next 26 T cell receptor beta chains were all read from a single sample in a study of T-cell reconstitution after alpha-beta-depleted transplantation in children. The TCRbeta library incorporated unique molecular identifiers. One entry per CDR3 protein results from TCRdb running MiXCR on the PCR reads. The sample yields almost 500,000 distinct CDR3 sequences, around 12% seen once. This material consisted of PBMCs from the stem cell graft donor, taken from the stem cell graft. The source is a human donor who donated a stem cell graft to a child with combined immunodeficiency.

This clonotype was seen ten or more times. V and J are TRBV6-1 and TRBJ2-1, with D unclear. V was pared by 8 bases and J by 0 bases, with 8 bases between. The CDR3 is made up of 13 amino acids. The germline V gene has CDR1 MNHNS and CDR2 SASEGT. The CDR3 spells CASRIYSYNEQFF. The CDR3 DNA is TGTGCCAGCCGCATCTACTCCTACAATGAGCAGTTCTTC.

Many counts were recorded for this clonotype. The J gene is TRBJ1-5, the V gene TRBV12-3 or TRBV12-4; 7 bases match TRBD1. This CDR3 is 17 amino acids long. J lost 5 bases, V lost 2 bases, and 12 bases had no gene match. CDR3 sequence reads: CASSLWSGGRGDQPQHF. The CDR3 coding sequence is TGTGCCAGCAGTTTATGGTCAGGGGGGAGAGGTGATCAGCCCCAGCATTTT.

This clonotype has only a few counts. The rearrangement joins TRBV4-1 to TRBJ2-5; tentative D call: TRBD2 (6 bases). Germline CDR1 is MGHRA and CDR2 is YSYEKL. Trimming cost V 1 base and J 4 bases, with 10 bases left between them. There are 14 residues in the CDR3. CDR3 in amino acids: CASSQAGVRETQYF. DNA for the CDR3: TGCGCCAGCAGCCAAGCGGGAGTAAGAGAGACCCAGTACTTC.

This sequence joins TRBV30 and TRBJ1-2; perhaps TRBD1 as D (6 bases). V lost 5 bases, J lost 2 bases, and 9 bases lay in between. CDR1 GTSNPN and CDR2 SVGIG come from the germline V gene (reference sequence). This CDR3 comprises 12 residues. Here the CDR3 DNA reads TGTGCCTGGGACAGGAGGAACTATGGCTACACCTTC. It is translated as CAWDRRNYGYTF.

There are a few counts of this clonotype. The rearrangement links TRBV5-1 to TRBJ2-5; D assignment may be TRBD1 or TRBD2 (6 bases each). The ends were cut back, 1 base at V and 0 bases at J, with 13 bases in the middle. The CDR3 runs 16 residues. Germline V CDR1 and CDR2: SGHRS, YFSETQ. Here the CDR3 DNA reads TGCGCCAGCAGCTTGAGGGGGGCGATGAACCAAGAGACCCAGTACTTC. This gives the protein CASSLRGAMNQETQYF.

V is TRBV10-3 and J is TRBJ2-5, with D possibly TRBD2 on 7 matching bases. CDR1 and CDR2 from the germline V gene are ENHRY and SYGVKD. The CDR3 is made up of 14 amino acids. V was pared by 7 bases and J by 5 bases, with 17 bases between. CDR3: CAITSGGGEETQYF. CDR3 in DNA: TGTGCCATCACGTCTGGGGGGGGCGAGGAGACCCAGTACTTC.

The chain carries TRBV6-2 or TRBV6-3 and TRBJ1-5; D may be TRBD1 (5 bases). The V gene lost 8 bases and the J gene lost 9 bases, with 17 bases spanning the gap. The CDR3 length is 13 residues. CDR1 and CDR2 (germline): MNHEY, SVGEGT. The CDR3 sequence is CASDLSGRGPQHF. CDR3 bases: TGTGCCAGCGATCTTTCGGGGCGCGGGCCCCAGCATTTT.

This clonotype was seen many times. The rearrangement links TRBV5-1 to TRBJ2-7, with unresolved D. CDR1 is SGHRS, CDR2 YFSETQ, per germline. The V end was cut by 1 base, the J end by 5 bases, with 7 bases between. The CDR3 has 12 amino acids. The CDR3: CASSLNEDEQYF. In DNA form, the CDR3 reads TGCGCCAGCAGCTTGAATGAAGACGAGCAGTACTTC.

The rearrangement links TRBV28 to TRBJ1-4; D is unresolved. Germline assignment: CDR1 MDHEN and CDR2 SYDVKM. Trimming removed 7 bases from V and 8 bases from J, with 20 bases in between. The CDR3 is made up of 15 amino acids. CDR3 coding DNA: TGTGCCAGCACCCCGGGCCGTTCAGCGGGAGAAAAACTGTTTTTT. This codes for CASTPGRSAGEKLFF.

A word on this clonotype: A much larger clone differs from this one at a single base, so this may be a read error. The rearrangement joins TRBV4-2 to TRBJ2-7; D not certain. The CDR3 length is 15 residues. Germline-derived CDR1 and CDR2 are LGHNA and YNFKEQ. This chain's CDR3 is CASSQVALVNYGQYF. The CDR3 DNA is TGTGCCAGCAGCCAAGTCGCCTTAGTAAACTACGGGCAGTACTTC.

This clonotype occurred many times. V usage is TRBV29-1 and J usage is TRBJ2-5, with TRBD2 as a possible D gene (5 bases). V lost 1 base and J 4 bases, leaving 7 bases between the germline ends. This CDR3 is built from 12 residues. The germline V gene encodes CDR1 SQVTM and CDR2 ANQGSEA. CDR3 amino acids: CSVEGRGETQYF. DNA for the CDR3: TGCAGCGTTGAAGGTCGGGGAGAGACCCAGTACTTC.

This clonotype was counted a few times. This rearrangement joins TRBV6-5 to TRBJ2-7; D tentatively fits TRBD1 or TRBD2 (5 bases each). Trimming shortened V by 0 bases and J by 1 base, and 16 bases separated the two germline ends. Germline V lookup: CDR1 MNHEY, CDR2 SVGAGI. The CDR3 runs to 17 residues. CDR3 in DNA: TGTGCCAGCAGTTACTCGGCCGGGACGGCTCCATCCTACGAGCAGTACTTC. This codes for CASSYSAGTAPSYEQYF.

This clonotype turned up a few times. The CDR3 coding sequence is TGCGCCAGCAGCCAGGCCGGGACAGCCCAAGAGACCCAGTACTTC. Residues: CASSQAGTAQETQYF. The chain joins TRBV4-1 to TRBJ2-5, with 7 bases aligning to TRBD1. The J segment lost 1 base and the V segment lost 3 bases, leaving 5 bases of the junction unmatched. This CDR3 spans 15 amino acids. From germline, CDR1 is MGHRA and CDR2 YSYEKL.

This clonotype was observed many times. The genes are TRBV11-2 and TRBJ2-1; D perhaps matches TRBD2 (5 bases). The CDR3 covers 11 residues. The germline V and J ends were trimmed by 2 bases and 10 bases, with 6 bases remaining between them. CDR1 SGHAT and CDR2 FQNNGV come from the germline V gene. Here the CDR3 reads CASSLRREQFF. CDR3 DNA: TGTGCCAGCAGCTTAAGGAGGGAGCAGTTCTTC.

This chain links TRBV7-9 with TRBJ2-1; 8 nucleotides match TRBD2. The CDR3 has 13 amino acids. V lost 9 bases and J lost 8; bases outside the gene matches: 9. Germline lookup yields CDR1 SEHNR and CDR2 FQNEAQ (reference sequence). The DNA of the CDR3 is TGTGCCAGTCCGAGCGGGAGTAGCGATGAGCAGTTCTTC. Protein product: CASPSGSSDEQFF.

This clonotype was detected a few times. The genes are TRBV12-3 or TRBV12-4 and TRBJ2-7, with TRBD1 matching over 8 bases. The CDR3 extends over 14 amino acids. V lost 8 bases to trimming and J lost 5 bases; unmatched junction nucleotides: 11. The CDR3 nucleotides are TGTGCCAGCCTACGTTCAGGGGGCAATAACGAGCAGTACTTC. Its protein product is CASLRSGGNNEQYF.

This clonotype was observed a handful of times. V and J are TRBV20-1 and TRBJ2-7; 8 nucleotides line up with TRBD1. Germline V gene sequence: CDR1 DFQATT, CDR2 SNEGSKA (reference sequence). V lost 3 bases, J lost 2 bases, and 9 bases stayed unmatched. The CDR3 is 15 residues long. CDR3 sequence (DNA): TGCAGTGCTAGGCCCCGACAGGGGTCCCCCTACGAGCAGTACTTC. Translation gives CSARPRQGSPYEQYF.

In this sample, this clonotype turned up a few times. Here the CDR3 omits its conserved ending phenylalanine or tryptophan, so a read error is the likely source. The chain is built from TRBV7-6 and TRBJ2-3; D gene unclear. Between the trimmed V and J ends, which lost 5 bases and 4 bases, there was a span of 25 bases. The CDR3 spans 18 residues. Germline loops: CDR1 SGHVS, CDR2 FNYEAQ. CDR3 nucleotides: TGTGCCAGCAGCCCAGAGCCGCCGGCAAGACCCTACCCAGATACGCAGTATTCT. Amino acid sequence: CASSPEPPARPYPDTQYS.

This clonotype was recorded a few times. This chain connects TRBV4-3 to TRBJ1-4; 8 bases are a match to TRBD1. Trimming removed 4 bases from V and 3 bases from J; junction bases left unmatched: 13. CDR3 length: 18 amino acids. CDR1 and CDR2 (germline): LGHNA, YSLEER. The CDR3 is CASSRVVGQGRANEKLFF. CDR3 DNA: TGCGCCAGCAGCCGTGTGGTCGGACAGGGCAGGGCTAATGAAAAACTGTTTTTT.

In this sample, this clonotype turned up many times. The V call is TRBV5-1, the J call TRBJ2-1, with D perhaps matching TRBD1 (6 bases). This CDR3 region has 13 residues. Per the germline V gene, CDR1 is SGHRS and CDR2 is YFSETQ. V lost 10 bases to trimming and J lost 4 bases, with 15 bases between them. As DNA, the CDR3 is TGCGCCTCAAGGCGCAGGGGATACAATGAGCAGTTCTTC. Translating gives CASRRRGYNEQFF. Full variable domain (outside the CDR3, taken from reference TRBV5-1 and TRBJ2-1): KAGVTQTPRYLIKTRGQQVTLSCSPISGHRSVSWYQQTPGQGLQFLFEYFSETQRNKGNFPGRFSGRQFSNSRSEMNVSTLELGDSALYLCASRRRGYNEQFFGPGTRLTVL.

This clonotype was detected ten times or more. CDR3 nucleotide sequence: TGTGCCAGCAGTCCGGGACAGGGACAGACCCAGTACTTC. Translated: CASSPGQGQTQYF. The V and J genes are TRBV6-5 and TRBJ2-5; 9 bases line up with TRBD1. The germline CDR1 and CDR2 sequences are MNHEY and SVGAGI. The CDR3 loop spans 13 amino acids. V shed 5 bases, J shed 6 bases, and the junction held 4 bases outside the gene matches.

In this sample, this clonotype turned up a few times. This CDR3 is CASSTRAVAARSYNEQFF. The CDR3 nucleotides read TGTGCCAGCAGCACCAGGGCAGTCGCGGCTCGCTCCTACAATGAGCAGTTCTTC. The rearrangement uses TRBV12-3 or TRBV12-4 and TRBJ2-1; TRBD1 might be the D (5 bases). V dropped 6 bases and J dropped 0 bases, with 21 bases sitting between them. CDR3 length: 18 amino acids.

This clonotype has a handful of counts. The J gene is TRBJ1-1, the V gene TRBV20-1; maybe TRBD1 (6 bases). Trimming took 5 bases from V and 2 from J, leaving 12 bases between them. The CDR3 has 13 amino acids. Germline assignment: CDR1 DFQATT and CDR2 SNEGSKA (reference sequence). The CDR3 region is CSADPQGNTEAFF. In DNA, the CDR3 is TGCAGTGCTGATCCACAGGGTAACACTGAAGCTTTCTTT.

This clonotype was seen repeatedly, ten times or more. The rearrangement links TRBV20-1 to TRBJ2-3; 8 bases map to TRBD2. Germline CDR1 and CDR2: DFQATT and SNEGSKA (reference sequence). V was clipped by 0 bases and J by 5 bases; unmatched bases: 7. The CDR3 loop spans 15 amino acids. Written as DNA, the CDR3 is TGCAGTGCTAGAGAAAAGCGGGCGGGGGGAGATACGCAGTATTTT. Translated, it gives CSAREKRAGGDTQYF.

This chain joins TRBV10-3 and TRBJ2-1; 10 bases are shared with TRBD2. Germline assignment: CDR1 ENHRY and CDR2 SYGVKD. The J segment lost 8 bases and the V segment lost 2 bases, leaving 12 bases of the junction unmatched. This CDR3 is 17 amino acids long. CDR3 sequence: CAISEDAGLAGEYEQFF. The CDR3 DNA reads TGTGCCATCAGTGAGGATGCGGGGCTAGCGGGAGAATATGAGCAGTTCTTC.

CDR3 amino acids: CASSLPLAGGSSYEQYF. In DNA form, the CDR3 reads TGTGCCAGCAGCTTACCCCTAGCGGGAGGGAGCTCCTACGAGCAGTACTTC. V usage is TRBV7-9 and J usage is TRBJ2-7; the match to TRBD2 covers 12 bases. Germline-derived CDR1 and CDR2 are SEHNR and FQNEAQ (reference sequence). The CDR3 length is 17 residues. V trimming: 2 bases; J trimming: 0 bases; junction bases outside the gene matches: 5.